The clone carrying this T cell receptor (beta chain) was detected many times. This specimen comes from a study of early T cells in non-severe SARS-CoV-2 infection. TCRdb redid the calling of the 5' RACE reads with MiXCR, one entry per CDR3 protein. The data show 36,000 or so distinct CDR3 sequences, around 4.3% seen once. The CDR3 sequence is 17 residues long. The germline V and J ends were trimmed by 3 bases and 3 bases, with 21 bases remaining between them. CDR1 is LGHNA, CDR2 YNFKEQ, per germline. Specimen: whole blood. This chain uses TRBV4-2 with TRBJ2-7; unclear D gene. This clonotype was obtained from an adult who was a healthcare worker with PCR-confirmed SARS-CoV-2 infection or an uninfected control (not recorded which). In DNA form, the CDR3 reads TGTGCCAGCAGCCATCCATCCACGTCCGGTAGGAACTACGAGCAGTACTTC. This codes for CASSHPSTSGRNYEQYF.